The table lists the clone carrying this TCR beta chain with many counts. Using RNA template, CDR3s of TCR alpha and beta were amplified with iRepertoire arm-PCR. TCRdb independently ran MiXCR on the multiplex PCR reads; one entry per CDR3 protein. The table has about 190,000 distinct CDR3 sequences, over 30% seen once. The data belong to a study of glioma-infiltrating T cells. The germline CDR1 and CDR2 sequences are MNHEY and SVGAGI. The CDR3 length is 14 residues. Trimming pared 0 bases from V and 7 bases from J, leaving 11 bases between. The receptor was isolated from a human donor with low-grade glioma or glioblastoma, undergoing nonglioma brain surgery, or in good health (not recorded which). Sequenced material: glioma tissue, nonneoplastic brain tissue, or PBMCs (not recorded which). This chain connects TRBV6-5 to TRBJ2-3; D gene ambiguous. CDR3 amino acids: CASSYSILAYTQYF. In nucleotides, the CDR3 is TGTGCCAGCAGTTACTCGATCTTGGCCTATACGCAGTATTTT.